Listed below are T cell receptor beta chains from one sample, sequenced in a study of T cell changes during pregnancy in multiple sclerosis. Profiling relied on immunoSEQ multiplex PCR, and the TCRdb table lists in-frame clones only, not all of them. The sample lists approximately 97,000 clones, 90% occurring once. The sample here was peripheral blood, taken in the second trimester of pregnancy. The receptors come from a female donor in good health, enrolled as a control in a pregnancy study. The conserved cysteine and the conserved F or W are not part of the CDR3 here. Clone size is given for some rows only: seen once, a few or many times, or a class if the clone is expanded.

V gene | clone size | CDR3 protein
TRBV15 | . | ATSRDLSNGASGYT
TRBV30 | . | AWSPGRNTEAF
TRBV5-4 | once | ASSLGGMGGKALH
TRBV11-3 | . | ASSLKRTGNEQF
TRBV5-4 | once | AGGLGGQGKNTIY
TRBV25-1 | . | ASSEGRGFGDTQY
TRBV5-1 | once | ASSWTGPGTGELF
TRBV7-9 | once | ASSPQGTGENTEAF
TRBV30 | . | AWRGEQRNTEAF
TRBV5-1 | . | ASSSRRQGLNYGYT
TRBV7-8 | once | ASSSGQPYEQY
TRBV4-1 | . | ASSQPGEVYYGYT
TRBV5-1 | . | ASSFGQTQETQY
TRBV10-3 | . | AIRLLTGPVTEAF
TRBV28 | . | ASSTGLAGGAYEQY
TRBV4-3 | once | ASSQESNQPQH
TRBV6-5 | . | ASSYSLLTNYGYT
TRBV18 | . | ASTGQGLPGYT
TRBV9 | . | ASSARDSRSTDTQY
TRBV19 | . | ASSIGGLGLRAF
TRBV7-6 | . | ASSLNTGDHSGNTIY
TRBV6-5 | once | ASSYGGQLEAF
TRBV5-6 | . | ASSRTAGGNQPQH
TRBV6-1 | . | ASSERWQDKTYEQY
TRBV6-5 | . | ASSSRTDNQPQH
TRBV2 | . | ASGPSSPLH
TRBV29-1 | few | SVGYGPQREQY
TRBV6-5 | . | ASSYSRTGRFPFT
TRBV18 | . | ASSSGTSGTHIQY
TRBV6-5 | few | ASSYLQGADTQY
TRBV18 | once | ASSSPDRTDTQY
TRBV5-4 | . | ASSLEPGYGYT
TRBV2 | . | ASDETGMSTGELF